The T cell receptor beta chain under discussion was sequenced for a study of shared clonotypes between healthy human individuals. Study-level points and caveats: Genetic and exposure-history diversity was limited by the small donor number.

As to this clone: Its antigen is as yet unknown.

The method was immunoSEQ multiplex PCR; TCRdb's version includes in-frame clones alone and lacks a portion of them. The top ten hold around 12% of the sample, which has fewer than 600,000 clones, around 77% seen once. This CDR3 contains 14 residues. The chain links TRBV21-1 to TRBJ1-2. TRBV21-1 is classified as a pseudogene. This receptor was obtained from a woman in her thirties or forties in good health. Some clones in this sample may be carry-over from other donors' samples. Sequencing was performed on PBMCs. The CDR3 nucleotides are TGTGCCAGCCCTTTTACCGCGGGGGCGGATGGCTACACCTTC. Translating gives CASPFTAGADGYTF.